These 2 T cell receptor beta chains were all obtained from the same sample, sequenced in a study of shared clonotypes between healthy human individuals. TCRdb keeps only in-frame clones here, not all; method: immunoSEQ multiplex PCR. This sample yields about 2 million clones, of which about 94% are seen a single time; roughly 1% belongs to the top ten. It was CD45RO-negative cells, positively selected for CCR7, that made up naive CD8 cells, with terminally differentiated effector memory CD45RA+ cells excluded. Sequencing was done on a sample of naive CD8+ T cells sorted from blood. The receptor set was obtained from a man younger than 35 in good health.

The chain combines TRBV5-4 with TRBJ2-2; D perhaps matches TRBD2 (6 bases). The CDR3 covers 13 residues. Per the germline V gene, CDR1 is SGHNT and CDR2 is YYREEE (reference sequence). V was clipped by 10 bases and J by 6 bases, with 16 bases between them. The CDR3 region is CAGSWGVPGELFF. CDR3 DNA sequence: TGTGCCGGATCGTGGGGGGTCCCCGGGGAGCTGTTTTTT.

Points on this clone: Other DNA sequences from this sample encode an identical CDR3 as well. The rearrangement joins TRBV5-6 to TRBJ2-3; D remains unclear. Germline V lookup: CDR1 SGHDT, CDR2 YYEEEE. The CDR3 has 11 amino acids. V was trimmed by 1 base and J by 6 bases, leaving 3 bases between them. The CDR3 DNA sequence: TGTGCCAGCAGCTTGACGGATACGCAGTATTTT. This codes for CASSLTDTQYF.